This T cell receptor (beta chain) was profiled in a study of shared clonotypes between healthy human individuals. Study information: Per donor, CD8 memory used one plate, CD8 naive used two, CD4 memory used three and CD4 naive used three.

Trimming stripped 5 bases from V and 1 base from J, with 13 bases between. Per germline, CDR1 SEHNR and CDR2 FQNEAQ (reference sequence). This CDR3 is built from 15 residues. TCRdb keeps only in-frame clones here, not all; method: immunoSEQ multiplex PCR. The sample includes around 370,000 clones, about 97% seen only once; the top ten take more than 0.3%. General study results and limits: Naive CD4 clonotypes overlapped across a handful of donors at roughly 5%. Among non-shared clonotypes, generation probabilities were lower than among those shared by all four donors.

With regard to this clone: What it recognizes is unknown.

Sequenced material: memory CD8+ T cells sorted from blood. The subset denotes: CD45RO+ cells pooled with CCR7-negative TemRA cells. The sequence derives from a man in his thirties or forties in good health. This chain joins TRBV7-9 and TRBJ2-3; the D gene is possibly TRBD2 (6 bases). CDR3 DNA: TGTGCCAGCAGCCCAAGGGCTAGCGGCACAGATACGCAGTATTTT. This encodes CASSPRASGTDTQYF.